A selection of T cell receptor beta chains follows, all from one sample in a study of graft-versus-host responses after intestinal transplantation. The method was immunoSEQ multiplex PCR; TCRdb's version includes in-frame clones alone and lacks a portion of them. The data show about 5,500 clones, roughly 30% seen once. The sequencing here drew on alloreactive CD4+ T cells from a mixed lymphocyte reaction culture, taken before transplantation. The receptors shown here come from a human patient who was an organ donor for intestinal transplantation. Each CDR3 is given with its conserved first and last residue. A D gene is named only where the DNA matches it firmly. Where a row states a size, it is once, few, many or the class of an expanded clone; other rows omit it.

TRBJ2-7	few	NA	TRBV6-6	TGTGCCAGCAGTCCCCTTCCCGGGGACGAGCAGTACTTC	CASSPLPGDEQYF
TRBJ1-1	NA	NA	TRBV15	TGTGCCACCAGCAGAGACGGCCTAGGGGAAGCTTTCTTT	CATSRDGLGEAFF
TRBJ2-7	medium-sized	NA	TRBV5-1	TGCGCCAGCAGCTTGGCAGGGAGATACGAGCAGTACTTC	CASSLAGRYEQYF
TRBJ2-7	few	TRBD1	TRBV7-2	TGTGCCAGCAGCCTCGCTACCTCCGGGACAGGGGGGATTTACGAGCAGTACTTC	CASSLATSGTGGIYEQYF
TRBJ2-7	medium-sized	TRBD2	TRBV7-9	TGTGCCAGCAGACCCCCGGGCGGGGGGGCCGGGGAGCAGTACTTC	CASRPPGGGAGEQYF
TRBJ1-6	few	NA	TRBV5-6	TGTGCCAGCAGCTTGGACAGGTTGACTTATAATTCACCCCTCCACTTT	CASSLDRLTYNSPLHF
TRBJ2-3	once	NA	TRBV30	TGTGCCTGGAGCATACATACTTCTAGCACAGATACGCAGTATTTT	CAWSIHTSSTDTQYF
TRBJ1-1	NA	NA	TRBV25-1	TGTGCCAGCAGTCCGCTCGACACCCTTCGCACTGAAGCTTTCTTT	CASSPLDTLRTEAFF
TRBJ1-2	NA	NA	TRBV6-6	TGTGCCAGCAGTTATAGGGGTCTCTATGGCTACACCTTC	CASSYRGLYGYTF
TRBJ2-3	few	NA	TRBV6-9	TGTGCCAGCAGGGGGTTGGTCTCTAGCACAGATACGCAGTATTTT	CASRGLVSSTDTQYF
TRBJ1-2	NA	NA	TRBV21-1	TGTGCCAGCAGCAAATATGGCTACACCTTC	CASSKYGYTF
TRBJ1-1	few	NA	TRBV5-1	TGCGCCAGCAGCTTGGCCCCAAAAGGGACGGAGAACACTGAAGCTTTCTTT	CASSLAPKGTENTEAFF
TRBJ2-3	NA	TRBD1	TRBV5-4	TGTGCCAGCAGTTCAGGGGGCGCGGATACGCAGTATTTT	CASSSGGADTQYF
TRBJ1-2	once	NA	TRBV11-2	TGTGCCAGCAGCTTAGGGGCAGACTATGGCTACACCTTC	CASSLGADYGYTF
TRBJ1-5	NA	NA	TRBV30	TGTTCCTGGATTGTACAGGGATATCAGCCCCAGCATTTT	CSWIVQGYQPQHF
TRBJ1-2	large	NA	TRBV18	TGTGCCAGCTCGGCAAACTTCATCGACGCTCCAAGCACCTTC	CASSANFIDAPSTF
TRBJ2-1	few	TRBD2	TRBV5-1	TGCGCCAGCAGCTTCGGACTAGCGGGAGTCAACGAGCAGTTCTTC	CASSFGLAGVNEQFF
TRBJ1-5	NA	TRBD1	TRBV6-5	TGTGCCAGCACCGGCGAGGGGGCAAGGAATCAGCCCCAGCATTTT	CASTGEGARNQPQHF
TRBJ2-3	few	TRBD2	TRBV10-1	TGCGCCAGCAGTGAAAGAGCGGGGGTTACAGATACGCAGTATTTT	CASSERAGVTDTQYF
TRBJ2-2	few	NA	TRBV5-1	TGCGCCAGCAGCTTGGGCTACACCGGGGAGCTGTTTTTT	CASSLGYTGELFF
TRBJ1-2	NA	TRBD1	TRBV23-1	TGCGCCAGCAGAGGACAGGGGAGCTACACCTTC	CASRGQGSYTF
TRBJ2-7	large	NA	TRBV2	TGTGCCAGCAGTGTGGGTAAATACGAGCAGTACTTC	CASSVGKYEQYF
TRBJ1-1	few	NA	TRBV7-2	TGTGCCAGCAGCTTGGAGGGTTTGGGTGAAGCTTTCTTT	CASSLEGLGEAFF
TRBJ2-7	NA	TRBD2	TRBV7-9	TGTGCCAGCAGCTCGACTAGCGGGGGAAACTACGAGCAGTACTTC	CASSSTSGGNYEQYF
TRBJ2-5	NA	NA	TRBV10-1	TGCGCCAGCAGTGAGGGCCCACAAGAGACCCAGTACTTC	CASSEGPQETQYF
TRBJ1-1	NA	NA	TRBV7-8	TGTGCCAGCAGCTTAAGGCAGCAGGAAGCTTTCTTT	CASSLRQQEAFF
TRBJ1-2	NA	NA	TRBV20-1	TGCAGTGCTAGAGACGGTTTTGGCTACACCTTC	CSARDGFGYTF
TRBJ2-5	NA	NA	TRBV10-3	TGTGCCATCAGTGAGTCAGAGACCCAGTACTTC	CAISESETQYF
TRBJ2-7	NA	TRBD1	TRBV7-9	TGTGCCAGCAGCTTAAAGGGGGCACCTTCCTACGAGCAGTACTTC	CASSLKGAPSYEQYF
TRBJ1-5	NA	NA	TRBV7-9	TGTGCCAGCAGCCCGTCGGGAGCAAATCAGCCCCAGCATTTT	CASSPSGANQPQHF
TRBJ2-3	NA	NA	TRBV5-5	TGTGCCAGCAGCTTACAGGGCACAGATACGCAGTATTTT	CASSLQGTDTQYF
TRBJ2-5	few	NA	TRBV6-6	TGTGCCAGCAGTTACTCGAGGACGGGAAAAGAGACCCAGTACTTC	CASSYSRTGKETQYF
TRBJ1-2	few	NA	TRBV19	TGTGCCAGTAGTATACAAAACTATGGCTACACCTTC	CASSIQNYGYTF
TRBJ2-1	NA	NA	TRBV19	TGTGCCAGCCTCTCTGGCGGATCCTACAATGAGCAGTTCTTC	CASLSGGSYNEQFF
TRBJ1-5	medium-sized	NA	TRBV6-6	TGTGCCAGCAGTTACTCGGACACCAATCAGCCCCAGCATTTT	CASSYSDTNQPQHF
TRBJ2-3	NA	TRBD2	TRBV5-5	TGTGCCAGCAGTTTCACCGGGACTAGGTCCACAGATACGCAGTATTTT	CASSFTGTRSTDTQYF
TRBJ2-7	NA	NA	TRBV19	TGTGCCAGTAGTATCAACAGGGCCAACGAGCAGTACTTC	CASSINRANEQYF
TRBJ2-3	few	TRBD2	TRBV2	TGTGCCAGCAGTCGAAGCGGGAGATTAGATACGCAGTATTTT	CASSRSGRLDTQYF
TRBJ2-1	medium-sized	NA	TRBV7-9	TGTGCCAGCAGCTTACGGGACTCTTCCTACAATGAGCAGTTCTTC	CASSLRDSSYNEQFF
TRBJ2-7	NA	TRBD1	TRBV9	TGTGCCAGCAGCGCCGAACCGACAGGGACCTACGAGCAGTACTTC	CASSAEPTGTYEQYF
TRBJ1-2	few	NA	TRBV27	TGTGCCAGCAGTCCCGGACGGTGGGGAAAATACTATGGCTACACCTTC	CASSPGRWGKYYGYTF
TRBJ1-5	large	NA	TRBV2	TGTGCCAGCAGCCGGACCACAGGGATCAATCAGCCCCAGCATTTT	CASSRTTGINQPQHF
TRBJ1-4	NA	NA	TRBV11-3	TGTGCCAGTCAACACCCTCAGAAAACTAATGAAAAACTGTTTTTT	CASQHPQKTNEKLFF
TRBJ2-3	few	TRBD2	TRBV10-3	TGTGCCATCAGTGGACTAGCGGGGGGAGATACGCAGTATTTT	CAISGLAGGDTQYF
TRBJ1-2	few	TRBD1	TRBV18	TGTGCCAGCTCACCTATGTCCCGGGACAGGGTTGGCTACACCTTC	CASSPMSRDRVGYTF
TRBJ2-5	once	NA	TRBV18	TGTGCCAGCTCTCCTGGGGAGACCCAGTACTTC	CASSPGETQYF
TRBJ2-3	NA	TRBD2	TRBV11-2	TGTGCCAGCACCAACGCCCCGGCGGGGGAAAAAACAGATACGCAGTATTTT	CASTNAPAGEKTDTQYF
TRBJ1-4	few	TRBD1	TRBV6-6	TGTGCCAGCAGTTATACCGGACAGGGTGGGGAAAAACTGTTTTTT	CASSYTGQGGEKLFF
TRBJ1-2	few	TRBD1	TRBV25-1	TGTGCCAGCAGTGAGACGACAGGGAAAGTCTATGGCTACACCTTC	CASSETTGKVYGYTF
TRBJ2-1	NA	TRBD2	TRBV5-1	TGCGCCAGCAGCGGGACTAGCGGGAGCAATGAGCAGTTCTTC	CASSGTSGSNEQFF
TRBJ1-2	NA	NA	TRBV5-4	TGTGCCAGCAGGAAGCAGAGTGCTGAGGGCTACACCTTC	CASRKQSAEGYTF
TRBJ2-3	NA	TRBD2	TRBV9	TGTGCCAGCAGCGTACTAGCGGGTCCCCCAGGCGCAGATACGCAGTATTTT	CASSVLAGPPGADTQYF
TRBJ2-7	NA	TRBD2	TRBV4-2	TGTGCCAGCAGCCAAGATGGGACTAGCGCCTACGAGCAGTACTTC	CASSQDGTSAYEQYF
TRBJ1-2	NA	NA	TRBV4-3	TGCGCCAGCAGCCAAGAGGGGTATGGCTACACCTTC	CASSQEGYGYTF
TRBJ2-7	once	TRBD2	TRBV18	TGTGCCAGCTCTAGCGGGGGGGCCTACGAGCAGTACTTC	CASSSGGAYEQYF
TRBJ1-2	NA	TRBD1	TRBV6-1	TGTGCCAGCAGTGCAGGGGGTTATGGCTACACCTTC	CASSAGGYGYTF
TRBJ2-3	NA	TRBD2	TRBV2	TGTGCCAGCAGTGAACTAGCGGGCACAGATACGCAGTATTTT	CASSELAGTDTQYF